This T cell receptor (beta chain) stems from a study of cytomegalovirus exposure and HLA in healthy donors. Whole-study context: Approximately 180 million T cells yielded 100 million or so unique TCR beta sequences, as an earlier analysis found.

PCR involved 60 Vbeta and 13 Jbeta primers. The data were produced by immunoSEQ multiplex PCR, yet TCRdb's version contains in-frame clones alone and is incomplete. The repertoire consists of approximately 240,000 clones, with approximately 82% occurring once and the leading ten covering 0.58%. The V end was cut by 5 bases, the J end by 5 bases, with 19 bases between. CDR1 and CDR2 from the germline V gene are PRHDT and FYEKMQ (reference sequence). The CDR3 spans 15 residues. Sample: PBMCs. The J gene is TRBJ2-7, the V gene TRBV13, with D maybe TRBD2 (5 bases). This sequence was found in a woman aged 40 to 55 in good health and CMV-seronegative. The CDR3 bases are TGTGCCAGCAGCCCCCTGGGGAGTGGGGTGAACGAGCAGTACTTC. Amino acids: CASSPLGSGVNEQYF.